The 32 T cell receptor beta chains below come from one sample, sequenced in a study of cytomegalovirus exposure and HLA in healthy donors. PCR employed 60 Vbeta and 13 Jbeta primers. Repertoires were generated with immunoSEQ multiplex PCR, while TCRdb's copy carries only in-frame clones and drops some. The sample lists over 150,000 clones, 71% occurring once. The specimen was PBMCs. These receptors all come from a woman aged 25 to 45 in good health and CMV-seronegative.

The chain uses TRBV19 and TRBJ1-5; the D gene is possibly TRBD1 (6 bases). The CDR3 is made up of 17 amino acids. Germline V gives CDR1 LNHDA, CDR2 SQIVND (reference sequence). Trimming left V 5 bases short and J 1 base short, with 18 bases between. The CDR3 DNA reads as TGTGCCAGTAGTGAGGGGGGAGGGGGGTTGAGCAATCAGCCCCAGCATTTT. Translation gives CASSEGGGGLSNQPQHF.

This chain connects TRBV7-2 to TRBJ2-1, with 8 bases matching TRBD2. The germline gives CDR1 SGHTA, CDR2 FQGNSA. This CDR3 comprises 17 residues. V trimming: 2 bases; J trimming: 7 bases; junction bases outside the gene matches: 13. The CDR3 loop reads CASSLSVRGGSLNEQFF. The CDR3 DNA reads as TGTGCCAGCAGCTTATCGGTTCGGGGGGGCAGTTTGAATGAGCAGTTCTTC.

The gene calls are TRBV5-4 and TRBJ1-5, with D possibly matching TRBD1 (5 bases). Germline CDR1 reads SGHNT; CDR2 reads YYREEE (reference sequence). The CDR3 covers 15 residues. The germline V and J ends were trimmed by 6 bases and 0 bases, with 13 bases remaining between them. The CDR3: CASKDSRDSNQPQHF. The DNA for the CDR3 is TGTGCCAGCAAAGACTCCAGGGATAGCAATCAGCCCCAGCATTTT.

V usage is TRBV28 and J usage is TRBJ2-1; a possible D gene is TRBD1 (7 bases). From germline, CDR1 is MDHEN and CDR2 SYDVKM. V was trimmed by 7 bases and J by 10 bases, leaving 26 bases between them. This CDR3 has 16 amino acids. CDR3 amino acids: CASNHQGGGSGGEQFF. The CDR3 region has the DNA TGTGCCAGCAACCATCAGGGGGGCGGTAGCGGAGGAGAGCAGTTCTTC.

This clone came up once. The chain carries TRBV28 and TRBJ1-4; weak D call: TRBD1 (5 bases). The ends were cut back, 4 bases at V and 5 bases at J, with 14 bases in the middle. This CDR3 spans 15 amino acids. Germline lookup yields CDR1 MDHEN and CDR2 SYDVKM. The CDR3 DNA sequence: TGTGCCAGCAGTTCTCCGACAGTTCAGAATGAAAAACTGTTTTTT. The encoded protein is CASSSPTVQNEKLFF.

The chain couples TRBV28 to TRBJ2-5; TRBD2 matches 8 bases. The CDR3 sequence is 18 residues long. In germline, CDR1 is MDHEN, CDR2 SYDVKM. The V and J ends lost 4 bases and 5 bases, in that order; junction bases with no gene match: 18. The CDR3 region is CASSSSQAVAGGRETQYF. The CDR3 DNA reads TGTGCCAGCAGTTCCTCCCAGGCCGTGGCGGGGGGCCGGGAGACCCAGTACTTC.

CDR3 protein: CASSLGGDYEQYF. The CDR3 nucleotides read TGTGCCAGCAGCTTAGGGGGGGATTACGAGCAGTACTTC. V and J are TRBV7-6 and TRBJ2-7; tentatively, D is TRBD2 (6 bases). Trimming took off 1 base at V and 4 bases at J, with 8 bases between the two ends. Germline-derived CDR1 and CDR2 are SGHVS and FNYEAQ. The CDR3 loop spans 13 amino acids.

The chain is built from TRBV7-2 and TRBJ2-5; 11 positions agree with TRBD2. The CDR3 loop spans 17 amino acids. The trim removed 3 bases at V and 1 base at J, leaving 7 bases unmatched. The germline CDR1 and CDR2 sequences are SGHTA and FQGNSA. CDR3 protein: CASSFRVLAGGQETQYF. DNA for the CDR3: TGTGCCAGCAGCTTTAGGGTCCTAGCGGGGGGCCAAGAGACCCAGTACTTC. The complete variable domain, with remaining parts taken from reference TRBV7-2 and TRBJ2-5, reads GAGVSQSPSNKVTEKGKDVELRCDPISGHTALYWYRQSLGQGLEFLIYFQGNSAPDKSGLPSDRFSAERTGGSVSTLTIQRTQQEDSAVYLCASSFRVLAGGQETQYFGPGTRLLVL.

Notes on this clone: At one boundary the junction diverges from the germline segment, which might be a read error. The chain carries TRBV5-8 and TRBJ2-7; D might be TRBD2 (6 bases). CDR1 and CDR2 from the germline V gene are SGHTS and YDEGEE. The CDR3 covers 15 residues. The CDR3: CASSLGGDLSYGQYF. The CDR3 DNA reads TGTGCCAGCAGCTTGGGGGGGGACCTCTCCTACGGGCAGTACTTC.

This clone was seen more than once but under ten times. The gene calls are TRBV28 and TRBJ1-3, with a tentative D call TRBD1 (5 bases). The CDR3 totals 16 residues. V was trimmed by 1 base and J by 1 base, leaving 11 bases between them. Germline loops: CDR1 MDHEN, CDR2 SYDVKM. The CDR3 DNA reads as TGTGCCAGCAGTTTATCGGCGGGGGGATCTGGAAACACCATATATTTT. Translation: CASSLSAGGSGNTIYF.

This clone was seen just once. The J gene is TRBJ2-6, the V gene TRBV27; TRBD1 matches 7 bases. Losses at the gene ends were 2 bases for V and 2 bases for J; bases not matched to a gene: 9. The CDR3 is 18 residues long. Germline lookup yields CDR1 MNHEY and CDR2 SMNVEV (reference sequence). The CDR3 loop is CASSLAPTGITGANVLTF. Here the CDR3 DNA reads TGTGCCAGCAGTTTAGCCCCGACAGGGATTACTGGGGCCAACGTCCTGACTTTC.

This clone is a singleton in its sample. For the CDR3, the DNA is TGCGCCAGCAGCCCAGGGACAGATCTCGTCAGGAGCTCTGGAAACACCATATATTTT. Amino acid sequence: CASSPGTDLVRSSGNTIYF. The gene calls are TRBV4-3 and TRBJ1-3, with 7 nucleotides matching TRBD1. Trimming took 4 bases from V and 0 from J; bases not matched to a gene: 15. Germline assignment: CDR1 LGHNA and CDR2 YSLEER. The CDR3 runs 19 residues.

V gene TRBV30 combines with J gene TRBJ2-1, with TRBD1 identical over 8 bases. The CDR3 covers 16 residues. V was clipped by 0 bases and J by 7 bases; unmatched bases: 11. In germline, CDR1 is GTSNPN, CDR2 SVGIG (reference sequence). The DNA of the CDR3 is TGTGCCTGGAGTGTAAGGGGACAGGTAGCGAGAAATGAGCAGTTCTTC. It yields the protein CAWSVRGQVARNEQFF.

The chain combines TRBV28 with TRBJ2-2; TRBD2 is a possible D gene (6 bases). Germline CDR1 MDHEN, CDR2 SYDVKM. The CDR3 has 17 residues. The germline V and J ends were trimmed by 4 bases and 4 bases, with 19 bases remaining between them. CDR3 coding DNA: TGTGCCAGCAGTTCACACTCGACTAGTGCGGGCACCGGGGAGCTGTTTTTT. This encodes CASSSHSTSAGTGELFF.

The V gene is TRBV6-8, the J gene TRBJ1-5, with D possibly matching TRBD1 (6 bases). The germline V gene has CDR1 MNHGY and CDR2 SAAAGT. CDR3 length: 13 residues. The ends were cut back, 5 bases at V and 7 bases at J, with 12 bases in the middle. The CDR3 protein is CASSNRQGQPQHF. The CDR3 DNA reads as TGTGCCAGCAGTAACAGGCAGGGGCAGCCCCAGCATTTT.

The V and J genes are TRBV7-3 and TRBJ1-1; a weak D match, TRBD1 (5 bases). The V end lost 1 base, the J end lost 1 base, and 13 bases lay between the germline ends. The CDR3 extends over 16 amino acids. From germline, CDR1 is SGHTA and CDR2 FQGTGA. CDR3: CASSLIAQQGNTEAFF. CDR3 DNA: TGTGCCAGCAGCTTAATAGCCCAGCAGGGGAACACTGAAGCTTTCTTT.

V gene TRBV7-3 combines with J gene TRBJ1-2, with TRBD1 matching 7 bases. Germline V gene data show CDR1 as SGHTA and CDR2 as FQGTGA. The CDR3 length is 16 residues. The V segment lost 4 bases and the J segment 8 bases; nucleotides outside the gene matches: 16. CDR3 sequence (DNA): TGTGCCAGCAGCTCGACCCAGGGGGGCCCCCTATCCGGCTACACCTTC. Protein: CASSSTQGGPLSGYTF.

This chain joins TRBV7-9 and TRBJ1-2, with 10 nucleotides matching TRBD1. Trimming took 4 bases from V and 7 from J; bases not matched to a gene: 6. The CDR3 loop spans 14 amino acids. Looked up from germline, CDR1 is SEHNR and CDR2 is FQNEAQ (reference sequence). CDR3 bases: TGTGCCAGCAGCTCTGCCGGGACAGGGGTTGGCTACACCTTC. Translating it yields CASSSAGTGVGYTF. Full variable domain (outside the CDR3, taken from reference TRBV7-9 and TRBJ1-2): DTGVSQNPRHKITKRGQNVTFRCDPISEHNRLYWYRQTLGQGPEFLTYFQNEAQLEKSRLLSDRFSAERPKGSFSTLEIQRTEQGDSAMYLCASSSAGTGVGYTFGSGTRLTVV.

The chain couples TRBV5-1 to TRBJ2-1; 9 bases agree with TRBD2. V gave up 2 bases and J gave up 6 bases; unmatched junction bases: 3. Germline V CDR1 and CDR2: SGHRS, YFSETQ. CDR3 length: 14 residues. This CDR3 is CASSLMRGGNEQFF. The CDR3 DNA is TGCGCCAGCAGCTTAATGCGGGGGGGCAATGAGCAGTTCTTC.

The chain uses TRBV7-7 and TRBJ2-1, with D perhaps TRBD1 (5 bases). Trimming cost V 0 bases and J 4 bases, with 10 bases left between them. The CDR3 length is 15 residues. Germline loops: CDR1 SSHAT, CDR2 FNYEAQ (reference sequence). As DNA, the CDR3 is TGTGCCAGCAGCTTAGCTCAGGGTTATTACAATGAGCAGTTCTTC. This sequence encodes CASSLAQGYYNEQFF.

The chain links TRBV7-2 to TRBJ1-1, with D perhaps TRBD1 (5 bases). Germline CDR1 is SGHTA and CDR2 is FQGNSA. The germline V and J ends were trimmed by 6 bases and 6 bases, with 20 bases remaining between them. The CDR3 has 15 residues. For the CDR3, the DNA is TGTGCCAGCAGACTGGATCCTGGGGGGGTCGCTGAAGCTTTCTTT. This sequence encodes CASRLDPGGVAEAFF.

This chain connects TRBV7-3 to TRBJ2-1, with D maybe TRBD2 (6 bases). V lost 5 bases and J 5 bases, leaving 10 bases between the germline ends. The CDR3 length is 13 residues. Germline V CDR1 and CDR2: SGHTA, FQGTGA. The CDR3 reads CASSPGAHNEQFF. CDR3 coding DNA: TGTGCCAGCAGCCCGGGAGCACACAATGAGCAGTTCTTC.

V is TRBV5-6 and J is TRBJ2-7; the D gene is possibly TRBD2 (5 bases). Deletions cut 3 bases from V and 0 bases from J, with 10 bases between. The germline V gene has CDR1 SGHDT and CDR2 YYEEEE. The CDR3 is made up of 14 amino acids. In DNA form, the CDR3 reads TGTGCCAGCAGCTCGGACTTTAGCTCCTACGAGCAGTACTTC. The encoded protein is CASSSDFSSYEQYF.

The rearrangement joins TRBV27 to TRBJ2-3, with 9 bases that match TRBD1. This CDR3 spans 12 amino acids. V shed 3 bases and J 11 bases; nucleotides not matched to a gene: 3. In germline, CDR1 is MNHEY, CDR2 SMNVEV (reference sequence). The CDR3 DNA is TGTGCCAGCAGTTTCGGGACAGGGAAGCAGTATTTT. It encodes CASSFGTGKQYF.

This clone has only a few counts. This sequence joins TRBV4-3 and TRBJ1-1; TRBD1 is a possible D gene (6 bases). The CDR3 contains 13 residues. V was cut by 2 bases and J by 4 bases, with 8 bases left in between. CDR1 LGHNA and CDR2 YSLEER come from the germline V gene. CDR3 amino acids: CASSQSTGTEAFF. As DNA, the CDR3 is TGCGCCAGCAGCCAATCGACAGGCACTGAAGCTTTCTTT.

This rearrangement joins TRBV30 to TRBJ2-7; tentatively, D is TRBD2 (5 bases). The length of the CDR3 is 11 residues. Germline V gene lookup returns CDR1 GTSNPN and CDR2 SVGIG (reference sequence). Trimming took off 2 bases at V and 3 bases at J, with 5 bases between the two ends. This chain's CDR3 is CAWSRDYEQYF. The DNA for the CDR3 is TGTGCCTGGAGTCGGGACTACGAGCAGTACTTC.

This clone was counted a few times. The V call is TRBV28, the J call TRBJ1-2, with TRBD1 as a possible D gene (5 bases). CDR3 length: 13 residues. Germline values: CDR1 MDHEN, CDR2 SYDVKM. V gave up 7 bases and J gave up 8 bases, with 17 bases separating them. Here the CDR3 DNA reads TGTGCCAGCATTCTTGCGGGGGGAGAGGGCTACACCTTC. Protein: CASILAGGEGYTF.

The chain is built from TRBV19 and TRBJ2-7; 7 positions agree with TRBD2. V lost 5 bases to trimming and J lost 5 bases; unmatched junction nucleotides: 3. Germline V gene data show CDR1 as LNHDA and CDR2 as SQIVND (reference sequence). The CDR3 contains 12 residues. Here the CDR3 reads CASSVTSDEQYF. In DNA form, the CDR3 reads TGTGCCAGTAGTGTCACTAGCGACGAGCAGTACTTC.

Points on this clone: Other DNA sequences in the same sample also yield this CDR3. This chain uses TRBV19 with TRBJ1-5; 7 bases match TRBD1. With V trimmed by 6 bases and J by 1 base, 9 bases remained unmatched. CDR1 and CDR2 from the germline V gene are LNHDA and SQIVND (reference sequence). This CDR3 has 16 residues. The CDR3 DNA reads as TGTGCCAGTAGCTCCGACAGGGAACCAAGCAATCAGCCCCAGCATTTT. Encoded protein: CASSSDREPSNQPQHF.

V usage is TRBV9 and J usage is TRBJ2-7, with a possible D match to TRBD1 (5 bases). The CDR3 runs to 14 residues. Germline CDR1 is SGDLS and CDR2 is YYNGEE. Trimming took off 3 bases at V and 0 bases at J, with 10 bases between the two ends. The CDR3 bases are TGTGCCAGCAGCGCGCAGGACACCTCCTACGAGCAGTACTTC. This sequence encodes CASSAQDTSYEQYF. The full variable domain, its missing parts supplied by reference TRBV9 and TRBJ2-7, is DSGVTQTPKHLITATGQRVTLRCSPRSGDLSVYWYQQSLDQGLQFLIQYYNGEERAKGNILERFSAQQFPDLHSELNLSSLELGDSALYFCASSAQDTSYEQYFGPGTRLTVT.

V and J are TRBV7-9 and TRBJ1-4; 9 bases are a match to TRBD1. The V gene end was trimmed by 2 bases and the J gene end by 6 bases; junction bases not matched to a gene: 10. Germline V gene sequence: CDR1 SEHNR, CDR2 FQNEAQ (reference sequence). The CDR3 loop spans 17 amino acids. The CDR3 loop is CASSLRDRVFADEKLFF. CDR3 nucleotides: TGTGCCAGCAGCTTAAGGGACAGGGTATTTGCTGATGAAAAACTGTTTTTT.

The sample holds a few counts of this clone. The chain is built from TRBV5-6 and TRBJ1-1, with D unresolved. CDR3 size: 14 residues. V was clipped by 1 base and J by 1 base, with 8 bases between them. CDR1 and CDR2 (germline): SGHDT, YYEEEE. In nucleotides, the CDR3 is TGTGCCAGCAGCTTGATAAAAAAGAACACTGAAGCTTTCTTT. Residues: CASSLIKKNTEAFF. Supplemented by reference TRBV5-6 and TRBJ1-1, the full variable domain reads DAGVTQSPTHLIKTRGQQVTLRCSPKSGHDTVSWYQQALGQGPQFIFQYYEEEERQRGNFPDRFSGHQFPNYSSELNVNALLLGDSALYLCASSLIKKNTEAFFGQGTRLTVV.